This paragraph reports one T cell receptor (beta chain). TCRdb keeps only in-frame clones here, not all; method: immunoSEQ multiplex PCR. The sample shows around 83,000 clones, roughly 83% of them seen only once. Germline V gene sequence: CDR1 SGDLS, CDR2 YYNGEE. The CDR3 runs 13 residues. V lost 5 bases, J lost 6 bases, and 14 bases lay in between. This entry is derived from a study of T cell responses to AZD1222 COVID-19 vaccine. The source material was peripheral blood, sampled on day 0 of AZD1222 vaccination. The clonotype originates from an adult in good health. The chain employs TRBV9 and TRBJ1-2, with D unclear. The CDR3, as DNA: TGTGCCAGCAGTACCGAATACGTCGATGGCTACACCTTC. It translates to CASSTEYVDGYTF.